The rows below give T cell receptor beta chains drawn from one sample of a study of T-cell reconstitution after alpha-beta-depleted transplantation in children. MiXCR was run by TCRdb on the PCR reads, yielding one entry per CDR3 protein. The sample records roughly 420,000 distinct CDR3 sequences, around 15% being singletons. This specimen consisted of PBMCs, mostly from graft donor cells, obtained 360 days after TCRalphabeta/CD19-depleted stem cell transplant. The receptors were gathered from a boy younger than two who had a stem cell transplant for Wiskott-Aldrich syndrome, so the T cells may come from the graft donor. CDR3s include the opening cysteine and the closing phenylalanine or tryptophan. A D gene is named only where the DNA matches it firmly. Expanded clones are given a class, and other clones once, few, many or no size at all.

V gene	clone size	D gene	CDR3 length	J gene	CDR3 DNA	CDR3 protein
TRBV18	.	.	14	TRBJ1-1	TGTGCCAGCTCACCAAGGAGGGGAGACACTGAAGCTTTCTTT	CASSPRRGDTEAFF
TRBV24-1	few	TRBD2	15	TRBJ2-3	TGTGCCACCAGTGGGACTAGCGGGAGTAGAGATACGCAGTATTTT	CATSGTSGSRDTQYF
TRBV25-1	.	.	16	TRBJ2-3	TGTGCCAGCAGTGAGCCCTTAAACCCTAGCACAGATACGCAGTATTTT	CASSEPLNPSTDTQYF
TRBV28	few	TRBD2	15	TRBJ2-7	TGTGCCAGCAGTTTTTTTGGGAGGGTAGCCTACGAGCAGTACTTC	CASSFFGRVAYEQYF
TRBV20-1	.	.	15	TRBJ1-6	TGCAGTGCTAGAGATACCGGATGGCTTTCTTCACCCCTCCACTTT	CSARDTGWLSSPLHF
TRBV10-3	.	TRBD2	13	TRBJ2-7	TGTGCCATCAGTGACGGGACTAGTGAAGAGCAGTACTTC	CAISDGTSEEQYF
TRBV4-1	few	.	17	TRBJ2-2	TGCGCCAGCAGTCAAAAGTGGTTGGGGCGGGACACCGGGGAGCTGTTTTTT	CASSQKWLGRDTGELFF
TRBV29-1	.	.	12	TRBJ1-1	TGCAGCGGCGGACAGACGGTAACTGAAGCTTTCTTT	CSGGQTVTEAFF
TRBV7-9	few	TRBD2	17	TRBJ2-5	TGTGCCAGCAGCTTAGACCAACCGGGACTATGGCAAGAGACCCAGTACTTC	CASSLDQPGLWQETQYF
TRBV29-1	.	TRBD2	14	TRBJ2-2	TGCAGCGTTGGGACTAGCTTGTCCACCGGGGAGCTGTTTTTT	CSVGTSLSTGELFF
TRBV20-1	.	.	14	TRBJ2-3	TGCAGTGCTAAGCCTCCCCGGCGCGGAGATACGCAGTATTTT	CSAKPPRRGDTQYF
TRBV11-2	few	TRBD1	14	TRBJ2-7	TGTGCCAGCAGACCCGGGACAGGACTCTGGGAGCAGTACTTC	CASRPGTGLWEQYF
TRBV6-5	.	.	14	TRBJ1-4	TGTGCCAGCAGACCTCCGGGACACTATGAAAAACTGTTTTTT	CASRPPGHYEKLFF
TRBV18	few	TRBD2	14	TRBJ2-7	TGTGCCAGCTCAGCCACTAGCGGGAGCCACGAGCAGTACTTC	CASSATSGSHEQYF
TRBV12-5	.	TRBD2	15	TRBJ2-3	TGTGCTAGTGCCCAGGGACTACGAGACACAGATACGCAGTATTTT	CASAQGLRDTDTQYF
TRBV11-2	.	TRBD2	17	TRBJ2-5	TGTGCCAGCAGCTTGCGTGGAGCGGGAGGGCCCCAAGAGACCCAGTACTTC	CASSLRGAGGPQETQYF
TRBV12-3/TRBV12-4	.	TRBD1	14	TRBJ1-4	TGTGCCAGCAGTCCCCACCAGGGACAGGGATCACTGTTTTTT	CASSPHQGQGSLFF
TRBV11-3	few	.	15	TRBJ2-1	TGTGCCAGCAGCGCGTTTGCTAGCAGTTACAATGAGCAGTTCTTC	CASSAFASSYNEQFF
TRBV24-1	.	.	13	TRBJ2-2	TGTGCCACCAGTGTAGGAGACACCGGGGAGCTGTTTTTT	CATSVGDTGELFF
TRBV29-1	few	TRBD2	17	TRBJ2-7	TGCAGCGTTGGCCTACTGGCAAGCGGGAGGAGTGGCCACGAGCAGTACTTC	CSVGLLASGRSGHEQYF
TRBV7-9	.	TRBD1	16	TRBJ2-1	TGTGCCAGCAGCTCTAAAAGAGGACAGGACTACAATGAGCAGTTCTTC	CASSSKRGQDYNEQFF
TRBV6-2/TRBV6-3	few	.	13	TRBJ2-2	TGTGCCAGCAGTTACAAGAACACCGGGGAGCTGTTTTTT	CASSYKNTGELFF
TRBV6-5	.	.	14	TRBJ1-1	TGTGCCAGCAGTTACTCGGCGAGTGTTTATGAAGCTTTCTTT	CASSYSASVYEAFF
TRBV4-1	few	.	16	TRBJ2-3	TGCGCCAGCAGCCAAAAACAGGGCGAGAGGACAGATACGCAGTATTTT	CASSQKQGERTDTQYF
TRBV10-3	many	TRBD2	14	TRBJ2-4	TGTGCCATCAGTAGAGCGGGAGGGGACCGTTCCCAGTACTTC	CAISRAGGDRSQYF
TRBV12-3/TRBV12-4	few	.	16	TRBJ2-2	TGTGCCAGCTCCGAGTCGCCTCCTCCGAACACCGGGGAGCTGTTTTTT	CASSESPPPNTGELFF
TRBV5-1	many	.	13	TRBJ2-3	TGCGCCAGTCATAGAGCTAGCACAGATACGCAGTATTTT	CASHRASTDTQYF
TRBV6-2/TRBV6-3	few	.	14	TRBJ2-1	TGTGCCAGCAGTTACGCTAGGACAAGGAATGAGCAGTTCTTC	CASSYARTRNEQFF
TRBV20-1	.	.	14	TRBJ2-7	TGCAGTGCCCTGGGAGGGGGCTTGGGCTACGAGCAGTACTTC	CSALGGGLGYEQYF
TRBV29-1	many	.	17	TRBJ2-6	TGCAGCGACCCCCGACAGGGAGGCGACTCTGGGGCCAACGTCCTGACTTTC	CSDPRQGGDSGANVLTF
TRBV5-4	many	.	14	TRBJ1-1	TGTGCCAGCACCGGATGGGGTGGGAACACTGAAGCTTTCTTT	CASTGWGGNTEAFF
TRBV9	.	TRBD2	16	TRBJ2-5	TGTGCCAGCAGCGTAGGACTAGCGGGAGTAAAGGAGACCCAGTACTTC	CASSVGLAGVKETQYF
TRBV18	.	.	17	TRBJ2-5	TGTGCCAGCTCACCACCCGGGAGGGGGCATACGAAAGAGACCCAGTACTTC	CASSPPGRGHTKETQYF
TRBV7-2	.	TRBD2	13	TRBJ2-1	TGTGCCGCGGGACTAGCGGGATACAATGAGCAGTTCTTC	CAAGLAGYNEQFF
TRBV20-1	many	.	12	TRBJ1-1	TGCAGTGTCCCCCGCAGGAACACTGAAGCTTTCTTT	CSVPRRNTEAFF
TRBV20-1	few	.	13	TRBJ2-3	TGCAGTGCTCTTTATGTTTCCACAGATACGCAGTATTTT	CSALYVSTDTQYF
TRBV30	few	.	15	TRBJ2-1	TGTGCCTGGAGAGCGGCAGGGAGGGGGATCAATGAGCAGTTCTTC	CAWRAAGRGINEQFF
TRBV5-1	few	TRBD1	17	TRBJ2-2	TGCGCCAGCAGCTTGCCCACGACAGGGGGACACACCGGGGAGCTGTTTTTT	CASSLPTTGGHTGELFF
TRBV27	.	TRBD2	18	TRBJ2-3	TGTGCCAGCAGTGGACTAGCGGGAGAAAGTACTAGCACAGATACGCAGTATTTT	CASSGLAGESTSTDTQYF
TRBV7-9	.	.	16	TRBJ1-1	TGTGCCAGCAGCCCAGTTCCGGCAGGTCTGAACACTGAAGCTTTCTTT	CASSPVPAGLNTEAFF
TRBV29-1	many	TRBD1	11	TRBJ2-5	TGCAGCGGGACAGGGGGATCAGTCGAGTACTTC	CSGTGGSVEYF
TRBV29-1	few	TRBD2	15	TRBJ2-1	TGCAGCGTAGATGCAGCGGGAGGGCCTTACAATGAGCAGTTCTTC	CSVDAAGGPYNEQFF
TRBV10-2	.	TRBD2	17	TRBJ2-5	TGCGCCAGCAGTGAGTCTTGGACTAGCTCTTACCAAGAGACCCAGTACTTC	CASSESWTSSYQETQYF
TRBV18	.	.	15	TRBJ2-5	TGTGCCAGCTCACCAACGAGGGCCTTACACGGGACCCAGTACTTC	CASSPTRALHGTQYF
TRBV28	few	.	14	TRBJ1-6	TGTGCCAGCAGTTTCAGGGGCCATAATTCACCCCTCCACTTT	CASSFRGHNSPLHF
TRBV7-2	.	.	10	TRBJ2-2	TGTGCCAGCGGCGTGTCTAAGCTGTTTTTT	CASGVSKLFF
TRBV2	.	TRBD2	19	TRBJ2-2	TGTGCCATCTCCACATTTCCGACTAGCGGGGACTCCGCCGCCGGGGAGCTGTTTTTT	CAISTFPTSGDSAAGELFF
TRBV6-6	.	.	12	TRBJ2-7	TGTGCCAGCAGTTATGGAAAGAACGAGCAGTACTTC	CASSYGKNEQYF
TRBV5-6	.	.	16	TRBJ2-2	TGTGCCAGCAGCTTGTCGCGAGGGAGGTTCACCGGGGAGCTGTTTTTT	CASSLSRGRFTGELFF
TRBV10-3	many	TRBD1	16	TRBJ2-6	TGTGCCATCAGTCCCACAGGGGCCTCTGGGGCCAACGTCCTGACTTTC	CAISPTGASGANVLTF
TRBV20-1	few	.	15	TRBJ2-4	TGCAGTGCTAGACGGCTAGTAGGAGCCAAAAACATTCAGTACTTC	CSARRLVGAKNIQYF
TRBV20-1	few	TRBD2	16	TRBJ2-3	TGCAGTGCTATCCCCACTAGCGGGAGTTTGACAGATACGCAGTATTTT	CSAIPTSGSLTDTQYF
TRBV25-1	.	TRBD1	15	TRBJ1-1	TGTGCCAGCAGTGACCCGGGGCAGGGGGACACTGAAGCTTTCTTT	CASSDPGQGDTEAFF
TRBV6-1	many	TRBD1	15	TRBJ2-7	TGTGCCAGCAGTGAAAGGGACAGGGGTTACTACGAGCAGTACTTC	CASSERDRGYYEQYF
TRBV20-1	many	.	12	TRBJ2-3	TGCAGTGCCCCTGGACGCACAGATACGCAGTATTTT	CSAPGRTDTQYF